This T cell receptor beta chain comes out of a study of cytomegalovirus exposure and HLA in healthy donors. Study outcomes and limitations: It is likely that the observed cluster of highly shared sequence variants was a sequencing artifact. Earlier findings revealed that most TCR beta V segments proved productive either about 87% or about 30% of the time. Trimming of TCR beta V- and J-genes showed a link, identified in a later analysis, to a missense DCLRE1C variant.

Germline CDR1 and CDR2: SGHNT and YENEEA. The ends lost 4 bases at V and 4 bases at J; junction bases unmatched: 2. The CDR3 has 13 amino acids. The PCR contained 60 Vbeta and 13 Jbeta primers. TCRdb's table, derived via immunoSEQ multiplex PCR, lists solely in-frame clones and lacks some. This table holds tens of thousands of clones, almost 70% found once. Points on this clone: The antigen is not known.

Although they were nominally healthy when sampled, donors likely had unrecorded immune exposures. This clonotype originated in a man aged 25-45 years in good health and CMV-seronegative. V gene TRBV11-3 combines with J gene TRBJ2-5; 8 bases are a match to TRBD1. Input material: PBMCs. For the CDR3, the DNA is TGTGCCAGCAGCTCAGGGGGCGGAGAGACCCAGTACTTC. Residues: CASSSGGGETQYF.